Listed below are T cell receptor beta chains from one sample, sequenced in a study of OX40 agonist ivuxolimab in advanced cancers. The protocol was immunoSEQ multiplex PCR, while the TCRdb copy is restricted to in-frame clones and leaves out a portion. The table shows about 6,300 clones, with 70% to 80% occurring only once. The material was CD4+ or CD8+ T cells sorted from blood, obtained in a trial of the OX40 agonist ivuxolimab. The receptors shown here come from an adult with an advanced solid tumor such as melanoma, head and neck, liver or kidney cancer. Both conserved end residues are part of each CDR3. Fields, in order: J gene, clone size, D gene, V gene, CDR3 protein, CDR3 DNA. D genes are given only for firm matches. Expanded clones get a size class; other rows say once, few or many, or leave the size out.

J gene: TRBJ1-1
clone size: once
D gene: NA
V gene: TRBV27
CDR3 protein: CASSLGGAGEAFF
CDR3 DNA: TGTGCCAGCAGTTTAGGGGGGGCGGGAGAAGCTTTCTTT

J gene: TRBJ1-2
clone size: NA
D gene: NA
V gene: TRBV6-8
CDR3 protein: CASTLGGAYGYTF
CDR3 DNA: TGTGCCAGCACCCTGGGGGGGGCCTATGGCTACACCTTC

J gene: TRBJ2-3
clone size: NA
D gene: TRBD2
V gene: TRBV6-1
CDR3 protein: CASSEYRGETDTQYF
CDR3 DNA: TGTGCCAGCAGTGAATATCGGGGGGAAACAGATACGCAGTATTTT

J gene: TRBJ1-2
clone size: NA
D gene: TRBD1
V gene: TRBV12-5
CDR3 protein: CASGPRTGMDGYTF
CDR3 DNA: TGTGCTAGTGGCCCACGGACAGGGATGGATGGCTACACCTTC

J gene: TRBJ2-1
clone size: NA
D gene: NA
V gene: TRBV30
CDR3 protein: CAWSPSASASEQFF
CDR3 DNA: TGTGCCTGGAGTCCCTCGGCATCGGCAAGTGAGCAGTTCTTC

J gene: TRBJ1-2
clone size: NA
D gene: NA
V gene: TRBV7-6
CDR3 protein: CASSSRCESYGYTF
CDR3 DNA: TGTGCCAGCAGCTCGCGTTGTGAATCCTATGGCTACACCTTC

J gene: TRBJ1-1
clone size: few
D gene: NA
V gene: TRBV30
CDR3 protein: CARRGNTEAFF
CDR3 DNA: TGTGCCCGGCGGGGGAACACTGAAGCTTTCTTT

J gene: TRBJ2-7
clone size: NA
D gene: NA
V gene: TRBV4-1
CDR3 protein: CASSQGGYAVGGSYEQYF
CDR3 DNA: TGCGCCAGCAGCCAAGGGGGCTACGCGGTCGGGGGCTCCTACGAGCAGTACTTC

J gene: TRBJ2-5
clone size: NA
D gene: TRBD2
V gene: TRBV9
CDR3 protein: CASSGSGMGETQYF
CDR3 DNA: TGTGCCAGCAGCGGTAGCGGGATGGGAGAGACCCAGTACTTC

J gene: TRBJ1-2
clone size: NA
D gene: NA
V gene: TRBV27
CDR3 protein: CASRRGGIGGYTF
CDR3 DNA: TGTGCCAGCAGAAGGGGGGGGATAGGAGGCTACACCTTC

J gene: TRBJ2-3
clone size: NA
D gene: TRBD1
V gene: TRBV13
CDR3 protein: CASSPRDRETDTQYF
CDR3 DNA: TGTGCCAGCAGCCCTCGGGACAGGGAGACAGATACGCAGTATTTT

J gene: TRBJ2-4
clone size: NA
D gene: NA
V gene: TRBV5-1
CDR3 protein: CASSLGNIQYF
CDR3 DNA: TGCGCCAGCAGCTTAGGAAACATTCAGTACTTC

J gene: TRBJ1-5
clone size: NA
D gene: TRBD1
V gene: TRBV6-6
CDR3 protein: CASSYSAGQGRKPQHF
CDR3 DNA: TGTGCCAGCAGTTACTCGGCGGGACAGGGGAGGAAACCCCAGCATTTT

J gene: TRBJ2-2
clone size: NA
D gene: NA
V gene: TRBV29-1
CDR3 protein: CSVERGRTGELFF
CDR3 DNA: TGCAGCGTTGAACGCGGACGGACCGGGGAGCTGTTTTTT

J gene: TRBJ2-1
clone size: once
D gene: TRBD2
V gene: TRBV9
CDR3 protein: CASSVALAVYNEQFF
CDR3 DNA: TGTGCCAGCAGCGTAGCCCTAGCGGTTTACAATGAGCAGTTCTTC

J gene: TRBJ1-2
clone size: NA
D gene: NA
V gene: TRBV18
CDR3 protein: CASSPAREYYGYTF
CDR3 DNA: TGTGCCAGCTCACCGGCCCGTGAGTACTATGGCTACACCTTC

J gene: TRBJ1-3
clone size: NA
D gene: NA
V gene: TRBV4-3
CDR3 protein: CASSQAWGLGNTIYF
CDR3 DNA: TGCGCCAGCAGCCAAGCCTGGGGGCTCGGAAACACCATATATTTT

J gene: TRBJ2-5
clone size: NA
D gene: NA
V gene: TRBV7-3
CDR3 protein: CASSLSGAISETQYF
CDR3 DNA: TGTGCCAGCAGCTTAAGCGGAGCCATCTCGGAGACCCAGTACTTC

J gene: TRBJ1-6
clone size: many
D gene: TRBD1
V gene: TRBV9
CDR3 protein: CASSVSGQGGDSPLHF
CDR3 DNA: TGTGCCAGCAGCGTAAGCGGGCAGGGGGGAGATTCACCCCTCCACTTT

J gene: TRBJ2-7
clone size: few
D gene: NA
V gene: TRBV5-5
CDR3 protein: CASRPRGDEQYF
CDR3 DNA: TGTGCCAGCCGCCCCAGGGGGGACGAGCAGTACTTC

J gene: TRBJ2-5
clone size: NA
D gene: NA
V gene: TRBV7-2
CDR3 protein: CATGLTQETQYF
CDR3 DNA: TGTGCCACCGGTTTAACACAAGAGACCCAGTACTTC

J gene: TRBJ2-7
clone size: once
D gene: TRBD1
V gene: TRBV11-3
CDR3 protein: CASSSGTGEQYF
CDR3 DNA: TGTGCCAGCAGCTCTGGGACAGGCGAGCAGTACTTC

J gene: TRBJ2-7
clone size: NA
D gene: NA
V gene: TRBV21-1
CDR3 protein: CASLTSRGPSYEQYF
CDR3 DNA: TGTGCCAGCCTCACATCTAGGGGCCCCTCCTACGAGCAGTACTTC

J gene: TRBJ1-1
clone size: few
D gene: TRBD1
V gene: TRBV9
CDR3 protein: CASSTGGRNTEAFF
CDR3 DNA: TGTGCCAGCAGCACAGGGGGCAGGAACACTGAAGCTTTCTTT

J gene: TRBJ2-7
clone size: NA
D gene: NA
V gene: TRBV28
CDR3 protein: CASSRQGGGLYEQYF
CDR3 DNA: TGTGCCAGCAGTCGTCAAGGGGGTGGACTCTACGAGCAGTACTTC

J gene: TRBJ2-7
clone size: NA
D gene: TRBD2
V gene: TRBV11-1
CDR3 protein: CASSAGTSLWEQYF
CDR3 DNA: TGTGCCAGCAGCGCCGGGACTAGCCTTTGGGAGCAGTACTTC

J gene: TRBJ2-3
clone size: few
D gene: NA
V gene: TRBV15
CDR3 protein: CATSPPGQSTQYF
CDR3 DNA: TGTGCCACCAGCCCCCCCGGTCAGAGTACGCAGTATTTT

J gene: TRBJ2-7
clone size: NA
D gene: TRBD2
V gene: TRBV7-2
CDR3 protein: CASRTTSAEIYEQYF
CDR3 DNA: TGTGCCAGCAGGACCACTAGCGCGGAGATCTACGAGCAGTACTTC

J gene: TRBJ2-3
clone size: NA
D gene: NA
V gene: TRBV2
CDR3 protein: CATWAELEGTQYF
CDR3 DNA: TGTGCCACCTGGGCCGAATTGGAGGGTACGCAGTATTTT

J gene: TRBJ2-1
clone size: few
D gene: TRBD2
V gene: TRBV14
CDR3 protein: CASSHGGVEQFF
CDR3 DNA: TGTGCCAGCAGCCACGGGGGGGTTGAGCAGTTCTTC

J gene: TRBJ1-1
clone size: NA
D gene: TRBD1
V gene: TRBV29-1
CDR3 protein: CSVVDRGYTTEAFF
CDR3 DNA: TGCAGCGTTGTCGACAGGGGGTATACCACTGAAGCTTTCTTT

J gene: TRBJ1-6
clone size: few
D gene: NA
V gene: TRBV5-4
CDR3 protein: CASSLETGGFGSPLHF
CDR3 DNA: TGTGCCAGCAGCTTGGAAACAGGAGGTTTCGGTTCACCCCTCCACTTT

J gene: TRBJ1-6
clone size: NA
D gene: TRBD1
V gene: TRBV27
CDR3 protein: CASTPGGGNNSPLHF
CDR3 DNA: TGTGCCAGCACCCCAGGGGGGGGAAATAATTCACCCCTCCACTTT

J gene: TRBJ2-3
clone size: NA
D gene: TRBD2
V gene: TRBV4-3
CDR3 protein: CASSRTSGATDTQYF
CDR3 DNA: TGCGCCAGCAGCCGGACTAGCGGGGCGACAGATACGCAGTATTTT

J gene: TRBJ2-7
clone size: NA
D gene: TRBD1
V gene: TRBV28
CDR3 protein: CASRNPGTAYEQYF
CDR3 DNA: TGTGCCAGCAGAAACCCCGGGACAGCCTACGAGCAGTACTTC

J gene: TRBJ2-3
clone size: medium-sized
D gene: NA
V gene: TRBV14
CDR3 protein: CASSHGRHTDTQYF
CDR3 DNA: TGTGCCAGCAGCCATGGGAGACACACAGATACGCAGTATTTT

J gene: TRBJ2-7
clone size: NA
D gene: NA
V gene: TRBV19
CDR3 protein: CASSTGPYEQYF
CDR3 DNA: TGTGCCAGTAGTACTGGACCTTACGAGCAGTACTTC

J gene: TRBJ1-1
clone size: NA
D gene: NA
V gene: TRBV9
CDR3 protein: CASSVKGLNTEAFF
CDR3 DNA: TGTGCCAGCAGCGTAAAAGGGCTGAACACTGAAGCTTTCTTT

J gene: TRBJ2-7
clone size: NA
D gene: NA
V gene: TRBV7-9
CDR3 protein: CASSLARSYEQYF
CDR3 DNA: TGTGCCAGCAGCTTAGCACGTTCCTACGAGCAGTACTTC

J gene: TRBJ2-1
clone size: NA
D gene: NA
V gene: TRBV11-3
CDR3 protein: CASSLDSSSYNEQFF
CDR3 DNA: TGTGCCAGCAGCCTCGACTCGAGCTCCTACAATGAGCAGTTCTTC

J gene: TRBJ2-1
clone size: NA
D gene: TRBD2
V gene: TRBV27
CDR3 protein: CASSWGGGGSNEQFF
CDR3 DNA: TGTGCCAGCAGTTGGGGGGGAGGAGGCTCCAATGAGCAGTTCTTC

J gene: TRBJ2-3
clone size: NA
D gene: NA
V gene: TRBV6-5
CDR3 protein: CASTRSDTQYF
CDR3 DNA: TGTGCCAGCACTAGATCGGATACGCAGTATTTT

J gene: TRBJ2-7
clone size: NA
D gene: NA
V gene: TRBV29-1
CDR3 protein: CSVGDFGYEQYF
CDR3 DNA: TGCAGCGTCGGGGACTTCGGCTACGAGCAGTACTTC

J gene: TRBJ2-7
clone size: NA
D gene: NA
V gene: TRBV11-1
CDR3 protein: CASSLVLGEQYF
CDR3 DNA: TGTGCCAGCAGCTTAGTACTGGGGGAGCAGTACTTC